This T cell receptor (beta chain) was identified in a study of cytomegalovirus exposure and HLA in healthy donors. Primers for the PCR totalled 60 Vbeta and 13 Jbeta. TCRdb's table, derived via immunoSEQ multiplex PCR, lists solely in-frame clones and lacks some. This sample has approximately 170,000 clones, with 79% found just once. About this clone itself: The antigen remains undetermined. Mismatch with germline at one junction end may stem from a read error.

General observations from the study: Clonal expansion, a later analysis showed, was greater in HLA-associated TCR beta chains than in equally common others.

The material sequenced was PBMCs. This receptor was obtained from a woman between 50 and 59 years old in good health and CMV-seronegative.

CDR3 coding DNA: TGTTCCAGCAGCTTAGTGGGACAGGTCTCGGGGGATACGCAGTATTTT. It translates to CSSSLVGQVSGDTQYF. The chain uses TRBV7-9 and TRBJ2-3; 8 bases fit TRBD1. CDR1 and CDR2 from the germline V gene are SEHNR and FQNEAQ (reference sequence). The CDR3 covers 16 residues.